This paragraph covers one T cell receptor (beta chain) sequence. The sample comes from a study of blood T cell repertoires in COVID-19. Study background: Researchers got acute and convalescent COVID-19 samples from the United States, Italy and Spain. PBMCs, B-cell-depleted T cells, or T cells were the source of the cDNA or gDNA that made up the material.

J gave up 8 bases and V 6 bases, and 6 bases lay outside the gene matches. There are 13 residues in the CDR3. Germline V gene sequence: CDR1 MNHEY, CDR2 SVGAGI. Profiled with immunoSEQ multiplex PCR; TCRdb holds only in-frame clones, not every one. The data hold about 270,000 clones, with under 90% observed a single time. Sequencing was performed on peripheral blood. The chain combines TRBV6-5 with TRBJ1-4; TRBD1 matches at 7 bases. This TCR was recovered from a man aged 45-65 years with acute or convalescent COVID-19. The CDR3 here is CASRRQGAEKLFF. CDR3 coding DNA: TGTGCCAGCAGACGACAGGGAGCGGAAAAACTGTTTTTT.